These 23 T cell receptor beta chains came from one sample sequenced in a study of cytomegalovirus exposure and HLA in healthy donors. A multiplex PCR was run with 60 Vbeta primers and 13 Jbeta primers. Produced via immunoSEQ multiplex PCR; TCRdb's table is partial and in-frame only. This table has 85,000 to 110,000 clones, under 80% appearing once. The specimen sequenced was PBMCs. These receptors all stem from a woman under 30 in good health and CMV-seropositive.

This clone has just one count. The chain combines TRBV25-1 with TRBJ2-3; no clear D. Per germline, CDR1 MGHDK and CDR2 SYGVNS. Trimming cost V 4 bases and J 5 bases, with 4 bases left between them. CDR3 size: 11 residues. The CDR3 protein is CASSAGDTQYF. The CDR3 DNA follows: TGTGCCAGCAGTGCCGGAGATACGCAGTATTTT.

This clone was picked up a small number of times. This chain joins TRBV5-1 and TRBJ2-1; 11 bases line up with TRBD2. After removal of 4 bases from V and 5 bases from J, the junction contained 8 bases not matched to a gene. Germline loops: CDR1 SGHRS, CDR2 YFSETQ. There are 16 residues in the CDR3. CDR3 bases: TGCGCCAGCAGCCAGGAAGGACTAGCGGGCGACAATGAGCAGTTCTTC. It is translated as CASSQEGLAGDNEQFF.

The CDR3 loop is CASGYSRLEKLFF. As DNA, the CDR3 is TGTGCTAGTGGTTACTCCCGACTGGAAAAACTGTTTTTT. This rearrangement joins TRBV12-5 to TRBJ1-4, with D hard to call. Trimming removed 4 bases at V and 8 bases at J, with 11 bases between. This CDR3 spans 13 amino acids. The germline gives CDR1 LGHNT, CDR2 FRNRAP. Combining the CDR3 with reference TRBV12-5 and TRBJ1-4 gives the whole variable domain DARVTQTPRHKVTEMGQEVTMRCQPILGHNTVFWYRQTMMQGLELLAYFRNRAPLDDSGMPKDRFSAEMPDATLATLKIQPSEPRDSAVYFCASGYSRLEKLFFGSGTQLSVL.

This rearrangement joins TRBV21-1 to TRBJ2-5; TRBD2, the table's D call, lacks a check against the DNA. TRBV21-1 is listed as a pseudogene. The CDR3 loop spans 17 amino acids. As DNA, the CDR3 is TGTGCCAGCAGCAAAGCTTTGGTAGCGTGGAAACAAGAGACCCAGTACTTC. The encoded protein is CASSKALVAWKQETQYF.

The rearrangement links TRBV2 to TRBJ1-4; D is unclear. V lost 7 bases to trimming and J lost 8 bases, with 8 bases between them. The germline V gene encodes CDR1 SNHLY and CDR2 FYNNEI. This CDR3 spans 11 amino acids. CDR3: CASTREEKLFF. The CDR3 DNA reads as TGTGCCAGCACCCGCGAGGAAAAACTGTTTTTT.

CDR3 loop: CAWSSVNTIYF. The CDR3 nucleotides read TGTGCCTGGAGTTCGGTCAACACCATATATTTT. The chain joins TRBV30 to TRBJ1-3; no clear D gene. Germline lookup yields CDR1 GTSNPN and CDR2 SVGIG (reference sequence). The CDR3 runs to 11 residues. Trimming removed 2 bases at V and 7 bases at J, with 6 bases between. Full variable domain (rest looked up from reference TRBV30 and TRBJ1-3): SQTIHQWPATLVQPVGSPLSLECTVEGTSNPNLYWYRQAAGRGLQLLFYSVGIGQISSEVPQNLSASRPQDRQFILSSKKLLLSDSGFYLCAWSSVNTIYFGEGSWLTVV.

In DNA, the CDR3 is TGTGCCAGCAGCTGGACTTGGGATCCTTCCGGGGAGCTGTTTTTT. Protein product: CASSWTWDPSGELFF. V is TRBV11-2 and J is TRBJ2-2, with D perhaps matching TRBD2 (5 bases). There are 15 residues in the CDR3. Germline CDR1 SGHAT, CDR2 FQNNGV. Trimming stripped 4 bases from V and 6 bases from J, with 15 bases between.

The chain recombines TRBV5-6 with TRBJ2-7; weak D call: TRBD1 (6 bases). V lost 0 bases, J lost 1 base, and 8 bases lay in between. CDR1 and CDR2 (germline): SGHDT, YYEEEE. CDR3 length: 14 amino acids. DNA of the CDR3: TGTGCCAGCAGCTTGGTAACAGGGTCCTACGAGCAGTACTTC. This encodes CASSLVTGSYEQYF.

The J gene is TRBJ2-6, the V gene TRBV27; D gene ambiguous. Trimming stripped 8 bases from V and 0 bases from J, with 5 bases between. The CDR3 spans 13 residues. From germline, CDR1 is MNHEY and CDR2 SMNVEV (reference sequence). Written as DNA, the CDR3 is TGTGCCAGCCGGTTCTCTGGGGCCAACGTCCTGACTTTC. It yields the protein CASRFSGANVLTF. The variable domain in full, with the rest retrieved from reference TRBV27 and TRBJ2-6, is EAQVTQNPRYLITVTGKKLTVTCSQNMNHEYMSWYRQDPGLGLRQIYYSMNVEVTDKGDVPEGYKVSRKEKRNFPLILESPSPNQTSLYFCASRFSGANVLTFGAGSRLTVL.

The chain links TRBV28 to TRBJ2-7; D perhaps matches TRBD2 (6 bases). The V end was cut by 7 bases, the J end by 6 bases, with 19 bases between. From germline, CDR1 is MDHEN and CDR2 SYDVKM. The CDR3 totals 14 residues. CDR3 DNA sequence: TGTGCCAGCACCTGGGGTTTAAAGGGAGGCGAGCAGTACTTC. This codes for CASTWGLKGGEQYF.

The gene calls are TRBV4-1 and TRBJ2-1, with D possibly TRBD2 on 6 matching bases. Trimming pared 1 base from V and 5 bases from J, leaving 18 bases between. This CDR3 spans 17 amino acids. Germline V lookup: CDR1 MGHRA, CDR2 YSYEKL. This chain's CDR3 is CASSQGWSGRFDNEQFF. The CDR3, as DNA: TGCGCCAGCAGCCAAGGTTGGTCGGGGAGGTTCGACAATGAGCAGTTCTTC.

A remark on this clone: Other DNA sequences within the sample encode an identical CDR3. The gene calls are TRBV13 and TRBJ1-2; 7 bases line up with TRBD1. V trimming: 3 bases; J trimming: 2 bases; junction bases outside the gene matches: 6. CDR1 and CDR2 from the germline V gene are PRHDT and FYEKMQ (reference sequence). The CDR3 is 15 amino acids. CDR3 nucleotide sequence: TGTGCCAGCAGCTTGACCGGGACAGTGAACTATGGCTACACCTTC. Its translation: CASSLTGTVNYGYTF.

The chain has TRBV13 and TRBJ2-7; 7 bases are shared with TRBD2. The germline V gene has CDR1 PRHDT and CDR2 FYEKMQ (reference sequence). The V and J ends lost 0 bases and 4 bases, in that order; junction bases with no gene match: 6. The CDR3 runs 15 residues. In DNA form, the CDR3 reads TGTGCCAGCAGCTTAGGCCGCGGGAGCTGGTACGAGCAGTACTTC. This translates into CASSLGRGSWYEQYF. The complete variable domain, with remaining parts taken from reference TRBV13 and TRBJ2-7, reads AAGVIQSPRHLIKEKRETATLKCYPIPRHDTVYWYQQGPGQDPQFLISFYEKMQSDKGSIPDRFSAQQFSDYHSELNMSSLELGDSALYFCASSLGRGSWYEQYFGPGTRLTVT.

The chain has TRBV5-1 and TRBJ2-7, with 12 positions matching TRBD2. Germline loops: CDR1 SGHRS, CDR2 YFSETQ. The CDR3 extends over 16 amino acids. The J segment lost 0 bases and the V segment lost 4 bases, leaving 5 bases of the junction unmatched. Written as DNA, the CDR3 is TGCGCCAGCAGCCCGACTAGCGGGGGTAGCTCCTACGAGCAGTACTTC. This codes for CASSPTSGGSSYEQYF.

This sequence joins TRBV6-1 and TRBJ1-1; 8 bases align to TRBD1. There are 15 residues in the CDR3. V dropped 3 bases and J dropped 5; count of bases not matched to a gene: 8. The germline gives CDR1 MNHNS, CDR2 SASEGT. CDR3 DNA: TGTGCCAGCAGTGACATGACAGGGGTAACGACTGAAGCTTTCTTT. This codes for CASSDMTGVTTEAFF.

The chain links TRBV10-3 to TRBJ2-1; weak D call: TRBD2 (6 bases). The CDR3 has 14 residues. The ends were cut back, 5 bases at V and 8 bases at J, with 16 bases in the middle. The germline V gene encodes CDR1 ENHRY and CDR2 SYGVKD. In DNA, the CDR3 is TGTGCCATCAGTTGGACCCGGTCGGGGGATGAGCAGTTCTTC. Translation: CAISWTRSGDEQFF.

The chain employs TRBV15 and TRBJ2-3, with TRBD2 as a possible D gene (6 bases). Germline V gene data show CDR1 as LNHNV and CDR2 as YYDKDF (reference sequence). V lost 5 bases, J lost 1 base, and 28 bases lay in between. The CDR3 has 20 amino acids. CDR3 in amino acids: CATSGLERRPGTSRTDTQYF. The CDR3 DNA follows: TGTGCCACCAGCGGCCTCGAACGGAGACCCGGGACTTCCCGCACAGATACGCAGTATTTT.

The chain's CDR3 is CASSLGFGAGAGGEQFF. The CDR3, as DNA: TGTGCCAGCAGCTTGGGGTTTGGAGCGGGAGCAGGGGGTGAGCAGTTCTTC. V gene TRBV5-4 combines with J gene TRBJ2-1; D might be TRBD2 (8 bases). Per germline, CDR1 SGHNT and CDR2 YYREEE (reference sequence). This CDR3 comprises 17 residues. V lost 0 bases, J lost 9 bases, and 22 bases lay in between.

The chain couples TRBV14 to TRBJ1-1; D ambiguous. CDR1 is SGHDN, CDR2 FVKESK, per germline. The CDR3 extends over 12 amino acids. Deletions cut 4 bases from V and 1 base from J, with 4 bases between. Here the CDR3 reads CASSPWNTEAFF. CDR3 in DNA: TGTGCCAGCAGCCCATGGAACACTGAAGCTTTCTTT.

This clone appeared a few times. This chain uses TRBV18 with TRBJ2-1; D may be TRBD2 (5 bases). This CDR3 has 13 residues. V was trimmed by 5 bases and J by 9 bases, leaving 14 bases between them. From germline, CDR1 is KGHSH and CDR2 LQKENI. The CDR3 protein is CASSGEYLGEQFF. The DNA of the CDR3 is TGTGCCAGCTCAGGGGAGTACTTGGGTGAGCAGTTCTTC.

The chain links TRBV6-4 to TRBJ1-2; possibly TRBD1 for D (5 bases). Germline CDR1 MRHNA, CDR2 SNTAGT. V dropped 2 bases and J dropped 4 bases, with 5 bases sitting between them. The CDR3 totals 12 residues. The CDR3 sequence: CASSDRGYGYTF. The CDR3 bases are TGTGCCAGCAGTGACAGGGGCTATGGCTACACCTTC.

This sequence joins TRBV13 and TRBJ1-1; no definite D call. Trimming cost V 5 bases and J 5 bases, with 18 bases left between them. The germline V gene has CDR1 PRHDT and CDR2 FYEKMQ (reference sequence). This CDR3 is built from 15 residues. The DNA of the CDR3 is TGTGCCAGCAGCCCCCCTCCGGCGGAGAGGACTGAAGCTTTCTTT. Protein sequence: CASSPPPAERTEAFF.

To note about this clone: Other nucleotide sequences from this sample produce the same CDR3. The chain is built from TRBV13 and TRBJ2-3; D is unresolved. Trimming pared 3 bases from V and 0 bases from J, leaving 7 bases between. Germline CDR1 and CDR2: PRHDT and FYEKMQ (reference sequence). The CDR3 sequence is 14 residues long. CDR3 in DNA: TGTGCCAGCAGCTTGGGCGTCAGCACAGATACGCAGTATTTT. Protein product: CASSLGVSTDTQYF.